This T cell receptor beta chain was recovered during a study of blood T cell repertoires in COVID-19. Study context: Sites in the United States, Italy and Spain provided acute and convalescent COVID-19 samples. T cells, B-cell-depleted T cells, or PBMCs supplied cDNA or gDNA.

CDR1 and CDR2 from the germline V gene are SGHNT and YYREEE (reference sequence). There are 14 residues in the CDR3. The V segment lost 4 bases and the J segment 4 bases; nucleotides outside the gene matches: 7. Original processing methods: Using reference gene primer amplification, nucleated cell counts were estimated. Libraries were prepared by immunoSEQ multiplex PCR; TCRdb keeps only in-frame clonotypes and omits some of them. Clonal size and the V and J genes are those of that table, whereas D and trimming came from the DNA. The sample contains about 260,000 clones, approximately 87% of which appear only once.

The sequencing input was peripheral blood. The source is a woman aged 40 to 50 who had recovered from COVID-19. This chain joins TRBV5-4 and TRBJ1-1, with 7 bases lining up with TRBD1. This CDR3 reads CASSLTGVGTEAFF. The CDR3 region has the DNA TGTGCCAGCAGCCTTACAGGGGTGGGCACTGAAGCTTTCTTT. The full variable domain, completed using reference TRBV5-4 and TRBJ1-1, is ETGVTQSPTHLIKTRGQQVTLRCSSQSGHNTVSWYQQALGQGPQFIFQYYREEENGRGNFPPRFSGLQFPNYSSELNVNALELDDSALYLCASSLTGVGTEAFFGQGTRLTVV.